This T cell receptor (beta chain) originates from a study of Ad26.COV2.S vaccination and SARS-CoV-2 variants. Study-wide context: Enrolled in COV1001, the donor was in the Ad26.COV2.S trial arm, which received the vaccine. Donor got 5x10^10 or 1x10^11 viral particles of Ad26.COV2.S.

Sample treatment: over 15 received Ad26.COV2.S at low or high dose, single or two shots; a few received placebo; per-sample allocation not given. Following the first vaccine or placebo injection, samples were taken on day 63. This person who donated was an adult of 18-55 years in Boston. In the vaccine, an Ad26 vector expressed the SARS-CoV-2 spike of the Wuhan strain. Of note for this clone: At the DNA level, this CDR3 is encoded by other sequences in the same sample as well.

This table comes from immunoSEQ multiplex PCR, and its TCRdb copy is limited to in-frame clones, with some not included. The table lists hundreds of thousands of clones, 70% to 90% of them singletons. The CDR3 loop spans 14 amino acids. The germline gives CDR1 SGHTA, CDR2 FQGNSA. J lost 10 bases, V lost 4 bases, and 5 bases had no gene match. The material was peripheral blood, obtained in a trial of Ad26.COV2.S vaccine versus placebo. This TCR was sampled from a person aged 18-65 years who received the Ad26.COV2.S COVID-19 vaccine or a placebo. This chain connects TRBV7-2 to TRBJ1-6; the match to TRBD1 covers 9 bases. In DNA form, the CDR3 reads TGTGCCAGCAGCTCTGACAGGGGGGGCTCACCCCTCCACTTT. The encoded protein is CASSSDRGGSPLHF.